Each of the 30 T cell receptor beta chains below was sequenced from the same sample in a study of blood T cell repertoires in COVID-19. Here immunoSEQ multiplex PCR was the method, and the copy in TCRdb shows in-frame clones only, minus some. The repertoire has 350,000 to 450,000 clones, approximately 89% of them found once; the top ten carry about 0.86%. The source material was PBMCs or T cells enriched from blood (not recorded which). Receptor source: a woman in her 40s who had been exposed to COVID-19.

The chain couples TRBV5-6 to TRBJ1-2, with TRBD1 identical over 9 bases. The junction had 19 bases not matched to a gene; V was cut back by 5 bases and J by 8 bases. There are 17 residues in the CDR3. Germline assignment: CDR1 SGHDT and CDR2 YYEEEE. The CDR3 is CASSSYPINRGRQGYTF. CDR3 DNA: TGTGCCAGCAGTTCCTACCCAATTAACAGGGGGCGCCAGGGCTACACCTTC.

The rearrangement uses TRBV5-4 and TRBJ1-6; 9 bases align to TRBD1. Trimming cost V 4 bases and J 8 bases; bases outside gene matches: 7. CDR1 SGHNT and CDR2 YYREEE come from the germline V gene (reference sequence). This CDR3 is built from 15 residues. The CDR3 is CASSAPGQGDSPLHF. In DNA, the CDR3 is TGTGCCAGCAGCGCTCCGGGACAGGGAGATTCACCCCTCCACTTT.

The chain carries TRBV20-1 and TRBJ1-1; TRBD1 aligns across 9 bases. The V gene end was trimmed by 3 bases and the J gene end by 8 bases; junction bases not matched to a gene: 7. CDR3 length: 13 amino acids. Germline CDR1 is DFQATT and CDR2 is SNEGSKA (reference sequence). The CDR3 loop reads CSASSRTGVEAFF. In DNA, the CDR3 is TGCAGTGCTAGTAGCCGGACAGGGGTAGAAGCTTTCTTT.

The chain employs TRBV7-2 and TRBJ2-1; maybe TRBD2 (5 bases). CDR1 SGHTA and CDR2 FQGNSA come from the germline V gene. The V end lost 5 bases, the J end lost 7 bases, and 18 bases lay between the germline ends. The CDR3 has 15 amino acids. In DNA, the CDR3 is TGTGCCAGCAGCACGAAGGTAGCGAGTGGAAATGAGCAGTTCTTC. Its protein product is CASSTKVASGNEQFF.

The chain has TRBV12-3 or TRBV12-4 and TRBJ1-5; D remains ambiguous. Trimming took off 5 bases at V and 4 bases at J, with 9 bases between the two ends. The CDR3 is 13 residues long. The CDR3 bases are TGTGCCAGCAGTCTCGGGATTAATCAGCCCCAGCATTTT. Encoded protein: CASSLGINQPQHF.

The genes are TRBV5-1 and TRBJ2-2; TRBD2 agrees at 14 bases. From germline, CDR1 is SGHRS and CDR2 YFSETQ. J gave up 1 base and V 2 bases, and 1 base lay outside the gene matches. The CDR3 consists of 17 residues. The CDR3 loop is CASSFGTSGGNTGELFF. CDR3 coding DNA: TGCGCCAGCAGCTTTGGGACTAGCGGGGGGAACACCGGGGAGCTGTTTTTT.

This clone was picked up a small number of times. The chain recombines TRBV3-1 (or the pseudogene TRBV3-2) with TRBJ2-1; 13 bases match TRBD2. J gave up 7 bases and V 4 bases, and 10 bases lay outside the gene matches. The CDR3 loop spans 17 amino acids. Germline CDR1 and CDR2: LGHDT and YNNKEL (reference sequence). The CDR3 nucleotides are TGTGCCAGCAGCCGAGGACTAGCGGGGGCCGGGGGGAATGAGCAGTTCTTC. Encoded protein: CASSRGLAGAGGNEQFF.

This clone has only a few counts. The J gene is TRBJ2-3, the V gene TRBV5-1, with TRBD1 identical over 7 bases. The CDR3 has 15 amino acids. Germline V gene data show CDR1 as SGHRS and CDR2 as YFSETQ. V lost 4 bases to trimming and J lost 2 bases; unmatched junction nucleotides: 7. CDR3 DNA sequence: TGCGCCAGCAGCCAGACAGGGTTGGACACAGATACGCAGTATTTT. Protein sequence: CASSQTGLDTDTQYF.

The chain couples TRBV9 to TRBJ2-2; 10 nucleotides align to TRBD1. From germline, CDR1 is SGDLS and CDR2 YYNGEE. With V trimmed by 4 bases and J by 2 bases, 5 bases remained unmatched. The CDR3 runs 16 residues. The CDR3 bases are TGTGCCAGCAGCCAAAGACAGGGGGCTAACACCGGGGAGCTGTTTTTT. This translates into CASSQRQGANTGELFF.

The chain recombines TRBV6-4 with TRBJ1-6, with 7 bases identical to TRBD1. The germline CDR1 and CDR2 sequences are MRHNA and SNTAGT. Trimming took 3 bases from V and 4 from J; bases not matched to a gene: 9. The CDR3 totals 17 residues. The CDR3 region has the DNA TGTGCCAGCAGTGATGGAGACAGGGAAGAGTATAATTCACCCCTCCACTTT. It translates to CASSDGDREEYNSPLHF.

CDR3 nucleotides: TGTGCCAGCAGCCATACGACTGACACCGGGGAGCTGTTTTTT. This codes for CASSHTTDTGELFF. The chain carries TRBV3-1 (or the pseudogene TRBV3-2) and TRBJ2-2; the D is unclear. Trimming removed 3 bases from V and 3 bases from J, with 8 bases in between. The CDR3 covers 14 residues. The germline V gene has CDR1 LGHDT and CDR2 YNNKEL (reference sequence).

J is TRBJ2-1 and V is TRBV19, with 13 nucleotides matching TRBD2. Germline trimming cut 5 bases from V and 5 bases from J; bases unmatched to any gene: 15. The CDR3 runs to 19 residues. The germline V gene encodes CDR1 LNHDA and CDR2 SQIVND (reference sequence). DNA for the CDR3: TGTGCCAGTAGTCCCTTACTAGCGGGAGGGCCTCTCAGGGACAATGAGCAGTTCTTC. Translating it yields CASSPLLAGGPLRDNEQFF.

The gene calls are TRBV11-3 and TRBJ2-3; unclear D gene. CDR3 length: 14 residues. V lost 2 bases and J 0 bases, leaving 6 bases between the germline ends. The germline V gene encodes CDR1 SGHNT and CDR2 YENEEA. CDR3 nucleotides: TGTGCCAGCAGCTTATTGCGGAGCACAGATACGCAGTATTTT. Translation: CASSLLRSTDTQYF. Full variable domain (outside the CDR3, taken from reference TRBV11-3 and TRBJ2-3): EAGVVQSPRYKIIEKKQPVAFWCNPISGHNTLYWYLQNLGQGPELLIRYENEEAVDDSQLPKDRFSAERLKGVDSTLKIQPAELGDSAVYLCASSLLRSTDTQYFGPGTRLTVL.

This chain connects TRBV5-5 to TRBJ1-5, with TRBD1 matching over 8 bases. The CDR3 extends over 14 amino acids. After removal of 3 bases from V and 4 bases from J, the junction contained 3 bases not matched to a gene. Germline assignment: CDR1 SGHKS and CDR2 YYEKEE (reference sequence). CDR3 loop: CASSSTGVNQPQHF. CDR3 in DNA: TGTGCCAGCAGCTCGACAGGGGTTAATCAGCCCCAGCATTTT.

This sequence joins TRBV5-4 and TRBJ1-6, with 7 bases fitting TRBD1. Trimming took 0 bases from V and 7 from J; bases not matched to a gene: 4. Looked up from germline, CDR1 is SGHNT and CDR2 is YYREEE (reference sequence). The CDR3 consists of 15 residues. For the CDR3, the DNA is TGTGCCAGCAGCTTGGCCGGGACAGAAAATTCACCCCTCCACTTT. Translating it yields CASSLAGTENSPLHF. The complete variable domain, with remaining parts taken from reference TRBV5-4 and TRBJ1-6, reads ETGVTQSPTHLIKTRGQQVTLRCSSQSGHNTVSWYQQALGQGPQFIFQYYREEENGRGNFPPRFSGLQFPNYSSELNVNALELDDSALYLCASSLAGTENSPLHFGNGTRLTVT.

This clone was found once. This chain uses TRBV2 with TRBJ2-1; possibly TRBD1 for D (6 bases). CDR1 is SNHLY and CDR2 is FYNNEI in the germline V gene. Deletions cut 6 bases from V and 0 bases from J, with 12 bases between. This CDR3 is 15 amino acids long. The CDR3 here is CASRPQQGSYNEQFF. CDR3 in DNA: TGTGCCAGCAGGCCCCAACAGGGCTCCTACAATGAGCAGTTCTTC.

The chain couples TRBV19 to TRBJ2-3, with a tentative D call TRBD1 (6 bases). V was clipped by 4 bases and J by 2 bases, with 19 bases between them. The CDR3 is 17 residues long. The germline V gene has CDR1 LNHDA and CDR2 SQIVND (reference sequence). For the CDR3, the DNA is TGTGCCAGTAGTAGCCGGGGAACAGGGAGCTCCACAGATACGCAGTATTTT. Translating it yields CASSSRGTGSSTDTQYF.

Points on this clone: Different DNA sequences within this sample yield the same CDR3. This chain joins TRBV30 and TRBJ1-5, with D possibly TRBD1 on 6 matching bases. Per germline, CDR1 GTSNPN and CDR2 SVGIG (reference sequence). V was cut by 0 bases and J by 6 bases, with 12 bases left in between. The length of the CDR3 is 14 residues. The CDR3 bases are TGTGCCTGGAGTGTAAGGGGGGGAGGTCAGCCCCAGCATTTT. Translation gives CAWSVRGGGQPQHF.

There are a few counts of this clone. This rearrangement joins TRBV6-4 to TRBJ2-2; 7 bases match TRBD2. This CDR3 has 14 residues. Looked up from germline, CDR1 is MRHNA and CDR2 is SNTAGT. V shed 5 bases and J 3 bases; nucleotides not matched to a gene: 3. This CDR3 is CASSRGDDTGELFF. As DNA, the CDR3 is TGTGCCAGCAGTCGGGGGGACGACACCGGGGAGCTGTTTTTT.

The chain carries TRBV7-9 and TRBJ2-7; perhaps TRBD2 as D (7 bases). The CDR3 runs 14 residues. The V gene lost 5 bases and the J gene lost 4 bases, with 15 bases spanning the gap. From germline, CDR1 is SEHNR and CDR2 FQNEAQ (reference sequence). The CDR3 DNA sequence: TGTGCCAGCAGCCCACGGGGGGCATCATACGAGCAGTACTTC. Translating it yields CASSPRGASYEQYF.

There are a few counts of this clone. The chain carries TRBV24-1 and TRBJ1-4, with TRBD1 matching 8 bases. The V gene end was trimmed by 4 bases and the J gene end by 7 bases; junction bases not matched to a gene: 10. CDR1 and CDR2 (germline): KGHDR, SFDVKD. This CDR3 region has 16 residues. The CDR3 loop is CATSDPGPGGLEKLFF. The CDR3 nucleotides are TGTGCCACCAGTGACCCTGGTCCAGGGGGCCTTGAAAAACTGTTTTTT.

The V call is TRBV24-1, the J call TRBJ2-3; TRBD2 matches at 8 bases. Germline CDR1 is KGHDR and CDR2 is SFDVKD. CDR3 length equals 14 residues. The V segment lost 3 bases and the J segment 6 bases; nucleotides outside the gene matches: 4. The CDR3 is CATSDVASGDTQYF. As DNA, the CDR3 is TGTGCCACCAGTGATGTGGCTAGCGGGGATACGCAGTATTTT.

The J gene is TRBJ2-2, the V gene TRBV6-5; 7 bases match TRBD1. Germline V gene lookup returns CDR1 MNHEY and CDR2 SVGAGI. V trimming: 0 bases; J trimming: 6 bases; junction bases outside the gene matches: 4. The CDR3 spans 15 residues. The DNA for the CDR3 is TGTGCCAGCAGTTACTCGACAGGGTGGGCCGGGGAGCTGTTTTTT. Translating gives CASSYSTGWAGELFF.

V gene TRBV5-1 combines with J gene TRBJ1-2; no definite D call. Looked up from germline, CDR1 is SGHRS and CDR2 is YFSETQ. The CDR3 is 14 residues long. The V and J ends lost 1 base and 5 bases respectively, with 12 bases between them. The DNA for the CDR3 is TGCGCCAGCAGCTTGCGTAACGGAGAATATGGCTACACCTTC. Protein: CASSLRNGEYGYTF.

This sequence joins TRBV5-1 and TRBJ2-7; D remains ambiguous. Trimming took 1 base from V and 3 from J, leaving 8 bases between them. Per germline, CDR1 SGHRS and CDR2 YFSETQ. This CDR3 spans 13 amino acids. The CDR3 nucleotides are TGCGCCAGCAGCTTGATGCAGGACTACGAGCAGTACTTC. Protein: CASSLMQDYEQYF.

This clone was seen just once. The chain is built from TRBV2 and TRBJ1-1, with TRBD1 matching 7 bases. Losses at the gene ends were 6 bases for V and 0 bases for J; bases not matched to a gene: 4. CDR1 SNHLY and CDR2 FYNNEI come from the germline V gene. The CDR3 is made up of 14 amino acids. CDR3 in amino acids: CASSPGQMNTEAFF. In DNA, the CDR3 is TGTGCCAGCAGCCCGGGACAGATGAACACTGAAGCTTTCTTT.

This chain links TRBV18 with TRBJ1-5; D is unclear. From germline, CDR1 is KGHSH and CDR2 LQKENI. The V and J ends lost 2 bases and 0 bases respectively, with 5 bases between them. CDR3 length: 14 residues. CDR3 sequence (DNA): TGTGCCAGCTCACCAGGGCTTAGCAATCAGCCCCAGCATTTT. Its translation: CASSPGLSNQPQHF.

The CDR3 DNA reads as TGTGCCAGCAGCCAAGCAGTTAACACCGGGGAGCTGTTTTTT. This codes for CASSQAVNTGELFF. The chain uses TRBV14 and TRBJ2-2; D gene ambiguous. Germline V gene sequence: CDR1 SGHDN, CDR2 FVKESK. The CDR3 loop spans 14 amino acids. V was pared by 1 base and J by 2 bases, with 5 bases between.

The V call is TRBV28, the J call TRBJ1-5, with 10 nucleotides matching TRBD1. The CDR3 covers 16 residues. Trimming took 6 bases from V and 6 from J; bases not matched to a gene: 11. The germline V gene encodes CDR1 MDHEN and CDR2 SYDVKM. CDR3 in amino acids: CASSPGDRGGSQPQHF. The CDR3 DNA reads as TGTGCCAGCAGCCCTGGGGACAGGGGAGGAAGTCAGCCCCAGCATTTT.

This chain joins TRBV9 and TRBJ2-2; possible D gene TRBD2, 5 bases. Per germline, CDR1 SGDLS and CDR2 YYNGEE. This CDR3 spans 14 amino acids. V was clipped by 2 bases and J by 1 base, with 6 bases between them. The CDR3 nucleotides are TGTGCCAGCAGCGTGGGAGTGAACACCGGGGAGCTGTTTTTT. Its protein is CASSVGVNTGELFF.